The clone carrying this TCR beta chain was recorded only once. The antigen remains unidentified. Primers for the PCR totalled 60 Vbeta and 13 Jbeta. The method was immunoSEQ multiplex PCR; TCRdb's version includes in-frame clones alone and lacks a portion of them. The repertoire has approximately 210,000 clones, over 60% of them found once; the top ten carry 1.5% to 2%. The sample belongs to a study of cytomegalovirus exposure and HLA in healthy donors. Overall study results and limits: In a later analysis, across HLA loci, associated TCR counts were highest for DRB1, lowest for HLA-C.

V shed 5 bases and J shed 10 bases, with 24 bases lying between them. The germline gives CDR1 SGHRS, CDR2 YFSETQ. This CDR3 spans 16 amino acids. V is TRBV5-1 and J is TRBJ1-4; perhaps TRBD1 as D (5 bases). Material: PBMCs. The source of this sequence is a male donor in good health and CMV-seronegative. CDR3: CASSSDAGSSVRKLFF. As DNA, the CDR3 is TGCGCCAGCAGTTCCGATGCAGGGTCGTCGGTGCGAAAACTGTTTTTT.